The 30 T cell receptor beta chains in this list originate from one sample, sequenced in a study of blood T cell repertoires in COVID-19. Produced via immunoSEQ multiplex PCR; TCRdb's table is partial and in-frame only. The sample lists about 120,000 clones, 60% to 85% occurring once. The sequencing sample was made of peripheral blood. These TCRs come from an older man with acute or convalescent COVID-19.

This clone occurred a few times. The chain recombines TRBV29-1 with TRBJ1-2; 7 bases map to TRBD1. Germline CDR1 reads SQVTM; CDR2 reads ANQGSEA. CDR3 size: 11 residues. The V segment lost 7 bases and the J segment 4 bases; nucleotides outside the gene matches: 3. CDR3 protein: CSGGGVYGYTF. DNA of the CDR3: TGCAGCGGAGGGGGCGTCTATGGCTACACCTTC.

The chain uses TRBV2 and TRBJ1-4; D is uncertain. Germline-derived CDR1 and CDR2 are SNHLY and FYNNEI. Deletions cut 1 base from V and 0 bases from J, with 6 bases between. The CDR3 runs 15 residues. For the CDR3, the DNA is TGTGCCAGCAGTGAAGTGGGAGCAACTAATGAAAAACTGTTTTTT. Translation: CASSEVGATNEKLFF.

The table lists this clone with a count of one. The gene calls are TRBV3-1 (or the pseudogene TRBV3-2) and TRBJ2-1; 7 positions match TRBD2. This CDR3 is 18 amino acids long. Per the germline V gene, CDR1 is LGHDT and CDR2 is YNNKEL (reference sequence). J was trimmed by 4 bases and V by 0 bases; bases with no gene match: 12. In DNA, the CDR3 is TGTGCCAGCAGCCAAGAGGAGTGGGTCGGGGGGACTTACAATGAGCAGTTCTTC. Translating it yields CASSQEEWVGGTYNEQFF.

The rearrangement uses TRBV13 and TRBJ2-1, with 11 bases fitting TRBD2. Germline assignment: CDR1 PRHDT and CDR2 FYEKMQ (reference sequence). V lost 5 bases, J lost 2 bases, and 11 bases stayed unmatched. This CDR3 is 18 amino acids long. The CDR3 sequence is CASSPGRLAGGAYNEQFF. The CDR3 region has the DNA TGTGCCAGCAGCCCGGGAAGGCTAGCGGGGGGTGCCTACAATGAGCAGTTCTTC.

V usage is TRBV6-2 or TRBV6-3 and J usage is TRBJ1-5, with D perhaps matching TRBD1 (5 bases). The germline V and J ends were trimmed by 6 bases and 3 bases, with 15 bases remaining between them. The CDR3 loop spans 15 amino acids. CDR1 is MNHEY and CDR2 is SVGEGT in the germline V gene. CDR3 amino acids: CASSSLQVLNQPQHF. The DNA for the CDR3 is TGTGCCAGCAGCTCCTTACAGGTCCTCAATCAGCCCCAGCATTTT.

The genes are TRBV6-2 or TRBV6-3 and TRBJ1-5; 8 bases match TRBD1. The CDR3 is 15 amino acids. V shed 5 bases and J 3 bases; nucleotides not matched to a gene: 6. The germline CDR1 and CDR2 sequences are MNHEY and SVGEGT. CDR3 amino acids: CASSLGQEYNQPQHF. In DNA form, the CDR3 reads TGTGCCAGCAGTCTGGGACAGGAGTACAATCAGCCCCAGCATTTT.

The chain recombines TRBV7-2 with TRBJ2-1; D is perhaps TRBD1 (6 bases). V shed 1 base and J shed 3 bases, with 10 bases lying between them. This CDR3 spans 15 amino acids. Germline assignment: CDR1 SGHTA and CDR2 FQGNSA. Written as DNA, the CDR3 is TGTGCCAGCAGCTTAGTTCAGGGGAGCTACAATGAGCAGTTCTTC. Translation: CASSLVQGSYNEQFF.

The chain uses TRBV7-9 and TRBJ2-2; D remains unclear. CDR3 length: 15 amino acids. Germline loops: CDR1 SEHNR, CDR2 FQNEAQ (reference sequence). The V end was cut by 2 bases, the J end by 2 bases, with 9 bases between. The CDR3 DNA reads TGTGCCAGCAGCTTATACGCGGCCAACACCGGGGAGCTGTTTTTT. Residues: CASSLYAANTGELFF.

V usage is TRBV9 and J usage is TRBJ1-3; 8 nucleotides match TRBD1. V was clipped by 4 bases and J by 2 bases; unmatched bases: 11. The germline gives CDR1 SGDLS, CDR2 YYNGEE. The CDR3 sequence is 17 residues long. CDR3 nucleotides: TGTGCCAGCAGCCTTCACCAGACAGGGGTGCCTGGAAACACCATATATTTT. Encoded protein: CASSLHQTGVPGNTIYF.

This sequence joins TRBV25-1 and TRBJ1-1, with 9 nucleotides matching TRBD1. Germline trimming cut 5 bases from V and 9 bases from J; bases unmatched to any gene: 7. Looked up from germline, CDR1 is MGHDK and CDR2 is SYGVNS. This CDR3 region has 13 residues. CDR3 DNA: TGTGCCAGCAGTTCCTCCGGGACAGGGCAAGCTTTCTTT. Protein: CASSSSGTGQAFF.

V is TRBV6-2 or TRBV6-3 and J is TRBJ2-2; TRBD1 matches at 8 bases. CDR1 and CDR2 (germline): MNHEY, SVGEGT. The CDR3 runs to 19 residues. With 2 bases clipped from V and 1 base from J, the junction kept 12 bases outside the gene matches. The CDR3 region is CASSYQGQESIMNTGELFF. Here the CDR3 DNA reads TGTGCCAGCAGTTACCAGGGACAGGAATCTATAATGAACACCGGGGAGCTGTTTTTT.

The CDR3 coding sequence is TGTGCCAGTACCGACAGGGCAGACGAAAAACTGTTTTTT. Encoded protein: CASTDRADEKLFF. The rearrangement uses TRBV19 and TRBJ1-4, with 7 bases matching TRBD1. The J segment lost 8 bases and the V segment lost 7 bases, leaving 7 bases of the junction unmatched. The CDR3 totals 13 residues. Germline lookup yields CDR1 LNHDA and CDR2 SQIVND (reference sequence).

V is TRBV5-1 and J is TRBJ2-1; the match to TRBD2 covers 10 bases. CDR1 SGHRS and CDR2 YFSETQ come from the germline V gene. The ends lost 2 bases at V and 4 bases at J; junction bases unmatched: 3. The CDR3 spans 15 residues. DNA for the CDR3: TGCGCCAGCAGCTTAGCGGGGGGGGAATACAATGAGCAGTTCTTC. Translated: CASSLAGGEYNEQFF.

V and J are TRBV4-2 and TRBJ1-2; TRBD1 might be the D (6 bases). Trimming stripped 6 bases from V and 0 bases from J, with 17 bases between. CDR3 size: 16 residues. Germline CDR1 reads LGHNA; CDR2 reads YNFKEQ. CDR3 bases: TGTGCCAGCAGTCCCGGACAGAGCCAAGCTAACTATGGCTACACCTTC. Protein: CASSPGQSQANYGYTF.

Here the CDR3 DNA reads TGTGCCAGCTCACCTGGTTTCGAGTCAGATACGCAGTATTTT. Translating it yields CASSPGFESDTQYF. This sequence joins TRBV18 and TRBJ2-3, with unresolved D. With 3 bases removed from V and 4 bases from J, the gap between germline ends came to 11 bases. The CDR3 has 14 amino acids. Germline values: CDR1 KGHSH, CDR2 LQKENI.

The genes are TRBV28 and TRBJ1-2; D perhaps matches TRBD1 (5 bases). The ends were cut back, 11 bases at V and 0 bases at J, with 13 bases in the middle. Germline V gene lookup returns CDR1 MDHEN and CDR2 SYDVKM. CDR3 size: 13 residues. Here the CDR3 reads CACCDSPNYGYTF. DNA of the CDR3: TGTGCCTGCTGCGACAGCCCTAACTATGGCTACACCTTC.

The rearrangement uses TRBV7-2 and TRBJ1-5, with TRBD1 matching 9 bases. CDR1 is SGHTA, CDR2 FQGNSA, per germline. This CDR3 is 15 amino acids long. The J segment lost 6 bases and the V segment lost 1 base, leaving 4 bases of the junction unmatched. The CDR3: CASSLVGQGGQPQHF. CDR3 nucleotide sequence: TGTGCCAGCAGCTTAGTGGGACAGGGAGGTCAGCCCCAGCATTTT. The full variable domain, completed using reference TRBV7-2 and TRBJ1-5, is GAGVSQSPSNKVTEKGKDVELRCDPISGHTALYWYRQSLGQGLEFLIYFQGNSAPDKSGLPSDRFSAERTGGSVSTLTIQRTQQEDSAVYLCASSLVGQGGQPQHFGDGTRLSIL.

The CDR3 coding sequence is TGTGCCAGCAGTGATAAGTCAGGGGCGCGAGAAGATACGCAGTATTTT. Translating it yields CASSDKSGAREDTQYF. This chain connects TRBV9 to TRBJ2-3, with D maybe TRBD1 (6 bases). V was clipped by 5 bases and J by 5 bases, with 21 bases between them. Germline CDR1 SGDLS, CDR2 YYNGEE. This CDR3 spans 16 amino acids.

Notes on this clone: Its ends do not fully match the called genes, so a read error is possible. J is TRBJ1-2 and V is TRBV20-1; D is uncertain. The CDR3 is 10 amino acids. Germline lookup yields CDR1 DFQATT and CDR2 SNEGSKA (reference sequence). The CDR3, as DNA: TGCAGTGCTAGTGGTTCGGCGGGATCCTTC. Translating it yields CSASGSAGSF.

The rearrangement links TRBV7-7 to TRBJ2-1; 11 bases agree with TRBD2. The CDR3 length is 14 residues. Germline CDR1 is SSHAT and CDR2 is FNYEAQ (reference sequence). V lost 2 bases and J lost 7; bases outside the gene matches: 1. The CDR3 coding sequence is TGTGCCAGCAGCTTAACTAGCGGGAGTAATGAGCAGTTCTTC. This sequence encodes CASSLTSGSNEQFF.

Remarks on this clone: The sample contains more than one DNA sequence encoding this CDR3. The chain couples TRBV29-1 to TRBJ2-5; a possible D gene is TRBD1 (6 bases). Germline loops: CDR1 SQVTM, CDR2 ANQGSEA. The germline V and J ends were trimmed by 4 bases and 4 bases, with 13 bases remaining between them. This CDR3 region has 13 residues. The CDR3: CSVVIGGGETQYF. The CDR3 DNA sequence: TGCAGCGTTGTGATAGGGGGTGGAGAGACCCAGTACTTC.

CDR3 sequence: CATSDFRDRTTDTQYF. DNA for the CDR3: TGTGCCACCAGTGATTTTCGGGACAGGACCACAGATACGCAGTATTTT. The rearrangement uses TRBV24-1 and TRBJ2-3; 8 positions match TRBD1. Germline lookup yields CDR1 KGHDR and CDR2 SFDVKD. After removal of 1 base from V and 2 bases from J, the junction contained 4 bases not matched to a gene. This CDR3 has 16 amino acids.

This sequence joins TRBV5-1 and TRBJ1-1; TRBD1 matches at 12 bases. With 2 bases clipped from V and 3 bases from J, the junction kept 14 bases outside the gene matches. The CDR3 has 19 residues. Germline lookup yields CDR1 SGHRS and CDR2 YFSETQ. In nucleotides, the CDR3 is TGCGCCAGCAGCTTTTTTACCGGGACAGGGGGCGGAGGAGACACTGAAGCTTTCTTT. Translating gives CASSFFTGTGGGGDTEAFF.

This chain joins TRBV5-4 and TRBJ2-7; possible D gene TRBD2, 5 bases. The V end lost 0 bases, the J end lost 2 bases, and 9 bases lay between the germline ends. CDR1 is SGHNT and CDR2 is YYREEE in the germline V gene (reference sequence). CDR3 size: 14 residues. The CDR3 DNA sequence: TGTGCCAGCAGCTTGGGCGGGTACCCCTACGAGCAGTACTTC. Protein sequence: CASSLGGYPYEQYF.

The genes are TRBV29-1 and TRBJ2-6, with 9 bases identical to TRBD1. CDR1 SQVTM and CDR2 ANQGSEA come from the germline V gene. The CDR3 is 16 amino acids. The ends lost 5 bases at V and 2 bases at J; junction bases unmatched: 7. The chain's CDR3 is CSVLDRGATGANVLTF. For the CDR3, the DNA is TGCAGCGTTCTTGACAGGGGGGCTACTGGGGCCAACGTCCTGACTTTC.

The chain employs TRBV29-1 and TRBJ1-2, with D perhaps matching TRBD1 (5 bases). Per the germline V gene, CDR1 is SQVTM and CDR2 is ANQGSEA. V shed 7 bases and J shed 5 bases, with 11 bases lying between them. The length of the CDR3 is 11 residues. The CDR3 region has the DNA TGCAGCGACGACAGTTGGTATGGCTACACCTTC. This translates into CSDDSWYGYTF.

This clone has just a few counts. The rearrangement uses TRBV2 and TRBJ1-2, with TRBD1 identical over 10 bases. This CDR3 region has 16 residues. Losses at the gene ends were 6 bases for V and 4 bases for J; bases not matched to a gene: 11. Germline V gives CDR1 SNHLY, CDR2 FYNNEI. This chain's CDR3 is CASSGPGTGVRYGYTF. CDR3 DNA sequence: TGTGCCAGCAGCGGCCCCGGGACAGGGGTTCGCTATGGCTACACCTTC.

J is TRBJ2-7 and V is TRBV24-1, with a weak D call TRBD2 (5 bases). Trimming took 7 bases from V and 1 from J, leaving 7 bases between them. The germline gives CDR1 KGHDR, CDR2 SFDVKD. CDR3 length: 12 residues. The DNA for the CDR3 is TGTGCCACCAGGACGGGGTCCTACGAGCAGTACTTC. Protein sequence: CATRTGSYEQYF.

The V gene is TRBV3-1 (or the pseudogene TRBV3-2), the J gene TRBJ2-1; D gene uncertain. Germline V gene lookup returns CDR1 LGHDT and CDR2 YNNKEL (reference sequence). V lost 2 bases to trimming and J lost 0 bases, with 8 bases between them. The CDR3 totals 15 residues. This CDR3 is CASSQYESSYNEQFF. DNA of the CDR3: TGTGCCAGCAGCCAATACGAGAGCTCCTACAATGAGCAGTTCTTC.

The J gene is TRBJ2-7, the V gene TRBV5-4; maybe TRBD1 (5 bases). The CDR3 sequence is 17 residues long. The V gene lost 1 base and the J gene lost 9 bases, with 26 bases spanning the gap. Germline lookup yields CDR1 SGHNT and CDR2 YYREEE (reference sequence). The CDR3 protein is CASSLSQADALILGQYF. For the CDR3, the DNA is TGTGCCAGCAGCTTGTCACAGGCGGATGCCTTAATACTGGGGCAGTACTTC.